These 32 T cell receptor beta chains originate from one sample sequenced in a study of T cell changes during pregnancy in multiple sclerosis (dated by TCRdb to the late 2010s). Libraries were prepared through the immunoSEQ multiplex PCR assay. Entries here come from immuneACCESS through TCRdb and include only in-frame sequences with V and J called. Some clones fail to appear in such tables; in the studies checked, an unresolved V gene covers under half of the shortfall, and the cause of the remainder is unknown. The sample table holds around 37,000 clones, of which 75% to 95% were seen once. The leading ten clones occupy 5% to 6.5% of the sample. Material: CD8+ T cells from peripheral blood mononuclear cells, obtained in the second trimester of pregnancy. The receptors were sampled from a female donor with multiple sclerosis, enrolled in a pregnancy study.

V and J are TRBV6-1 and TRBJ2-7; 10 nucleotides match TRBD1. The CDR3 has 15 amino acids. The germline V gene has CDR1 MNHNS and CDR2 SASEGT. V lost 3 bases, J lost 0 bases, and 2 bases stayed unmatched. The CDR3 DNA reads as TGTGCCAGCAGTGAGGGACAGGGGACCTCCTACGAGCAGTACTTC. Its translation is CASSEGQGTSYEQYF.

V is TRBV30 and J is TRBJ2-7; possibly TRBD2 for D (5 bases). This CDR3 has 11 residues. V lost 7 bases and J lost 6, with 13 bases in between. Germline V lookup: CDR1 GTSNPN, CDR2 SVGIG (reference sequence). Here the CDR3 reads CASRGGIEQYF. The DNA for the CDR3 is TGTGCCTCAAGAGGAGGAATCGAGCAGTACTTC.

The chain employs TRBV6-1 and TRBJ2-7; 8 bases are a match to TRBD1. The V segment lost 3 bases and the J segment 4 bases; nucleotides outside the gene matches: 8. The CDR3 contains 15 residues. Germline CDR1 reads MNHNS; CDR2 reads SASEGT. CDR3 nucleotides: TGTGCCAGCAGTGACACCCCGGGACAGGAATACGAGCAGTACTTC. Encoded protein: CASSDTPGQEYEQYF.

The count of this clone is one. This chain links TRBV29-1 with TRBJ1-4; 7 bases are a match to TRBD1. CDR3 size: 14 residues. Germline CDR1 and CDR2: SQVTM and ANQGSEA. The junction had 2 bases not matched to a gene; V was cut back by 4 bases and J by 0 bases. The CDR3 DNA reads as TGCAGCGTTGGACAGGGCGCAACTAATGAAAAACTGTTTTTT. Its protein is CSVGQGATNEKLFF.

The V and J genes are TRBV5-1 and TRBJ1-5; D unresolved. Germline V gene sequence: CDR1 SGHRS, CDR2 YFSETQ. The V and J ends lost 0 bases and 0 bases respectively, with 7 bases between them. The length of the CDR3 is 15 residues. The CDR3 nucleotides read TGCGCCAGCAGCTTGGAGCCCGCTAGCAATCAGCCCCAGCATTTT. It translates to CASSLEPASNQPQHF.

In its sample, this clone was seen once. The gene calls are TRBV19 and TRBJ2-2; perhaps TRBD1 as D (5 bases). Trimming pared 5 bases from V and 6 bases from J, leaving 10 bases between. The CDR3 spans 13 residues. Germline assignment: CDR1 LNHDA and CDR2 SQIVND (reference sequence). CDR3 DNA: TGTGCCAGTAGTGCAGGGTCCCCCGGGGAGCTGTTTTTT. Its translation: CASSAGSPGELFF.

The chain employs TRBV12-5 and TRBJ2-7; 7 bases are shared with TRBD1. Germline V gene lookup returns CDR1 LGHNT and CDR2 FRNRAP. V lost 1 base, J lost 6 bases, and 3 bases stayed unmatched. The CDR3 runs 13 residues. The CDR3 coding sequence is TGTGCTAGTGGTTTGGCAGGACAGGTCGAGCAGTACTTC. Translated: CASGLAGQVEQYF.

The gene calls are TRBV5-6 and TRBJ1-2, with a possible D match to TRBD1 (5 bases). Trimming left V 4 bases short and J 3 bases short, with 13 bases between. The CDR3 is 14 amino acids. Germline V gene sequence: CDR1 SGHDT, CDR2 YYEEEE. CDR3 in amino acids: CASSEPGLDYGYTF. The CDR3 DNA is TGTGCCAGCAGCGAACCGGGACTGGACTATGGCTACACCTTC. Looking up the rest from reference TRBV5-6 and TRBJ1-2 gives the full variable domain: DAGVTQSPTHLIKTRGQQVTLRCSPKSGHDTVSWYQQALGQGPQFIFQYYEEEERQRGNFPDRFSGHQFPNYSSELNVNALLLGDSALYLCASSEPGLDYGYTFGSGTRLTVV.

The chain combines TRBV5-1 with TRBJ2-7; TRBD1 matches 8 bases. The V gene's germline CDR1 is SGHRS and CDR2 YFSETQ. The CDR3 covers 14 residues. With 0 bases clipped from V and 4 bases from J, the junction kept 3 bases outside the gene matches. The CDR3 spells CASSLGQGRYEQYF. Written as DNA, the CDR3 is TGCGCCAGCAGCTTGGGACAGGGGAGGTACGAGCAGTACTTC.

The CDR3 sequence is CASSGTSGADEQFF. DNA of the CDR3: TGTGCCAGCAGTGGGACTAGCGGGGCCGATGAGCAGTTCTTC. This chain links TRBV9 with TRBJ2-1; 13 positions match TRBD2. V gave up 5 bases and J gave up 8 bases; unmatched junction bases: 4. The CDR3 spans 14 residues. Germline V gene sequence: CDR1 SGDLS, CDR2 YYNGEE.

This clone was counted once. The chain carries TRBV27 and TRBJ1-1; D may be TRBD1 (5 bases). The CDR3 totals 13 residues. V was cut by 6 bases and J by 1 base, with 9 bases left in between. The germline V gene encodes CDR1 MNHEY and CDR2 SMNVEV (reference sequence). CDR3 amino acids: CASRYRSNTEAFF. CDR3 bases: TGTGCCAGCAGATACAGGTCGAACACTGAAGCTTTCTTT.

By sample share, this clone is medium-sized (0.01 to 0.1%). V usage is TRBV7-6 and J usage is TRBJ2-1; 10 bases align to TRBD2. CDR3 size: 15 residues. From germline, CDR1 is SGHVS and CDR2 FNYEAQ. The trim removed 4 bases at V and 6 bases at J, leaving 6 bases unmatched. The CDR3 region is CASSSAGGMGNEQFF. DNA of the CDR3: TGTGCCAGCAGCTCAGCGGGAGGGATGGGCAATGAGCAGTTCTTC. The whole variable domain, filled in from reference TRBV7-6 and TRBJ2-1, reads GAGVSQSPRYKVTKRGQDVALRCDPISGHVSLYWYRQALGQGPEFLTYFNYEAQQDKSGLPNDRFSAERPEGSISTLTIQRTEQRDSAMYRCASSSAGGMGNEQFFGPGTRLTVL.

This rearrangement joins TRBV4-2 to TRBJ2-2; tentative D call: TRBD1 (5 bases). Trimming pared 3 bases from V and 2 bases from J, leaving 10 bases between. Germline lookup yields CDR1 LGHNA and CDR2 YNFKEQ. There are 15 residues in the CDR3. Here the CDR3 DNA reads TGTGCCAGCAGCCAGACAGATTATAACACCGGGGAGCTGTTTTTT. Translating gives CASSQTDYNTGELFF.

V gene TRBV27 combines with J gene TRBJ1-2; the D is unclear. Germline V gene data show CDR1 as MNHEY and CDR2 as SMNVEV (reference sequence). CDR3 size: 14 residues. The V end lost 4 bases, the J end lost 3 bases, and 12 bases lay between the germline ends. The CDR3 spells CASSSLDFYYGYTF. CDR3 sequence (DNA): TGTGCCAGCAGTTCCCTGGACTTCTACTATGGCTACACCTTC.

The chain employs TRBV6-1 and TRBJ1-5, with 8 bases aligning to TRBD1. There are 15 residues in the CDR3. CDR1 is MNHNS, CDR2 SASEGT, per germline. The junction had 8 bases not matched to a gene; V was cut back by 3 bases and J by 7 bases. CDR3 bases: TGTGCCAGCAGTGAGACAGGGGCTTCGGGACAGCCCCAGCATTTT. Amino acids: CASSETGASGQPQHF.

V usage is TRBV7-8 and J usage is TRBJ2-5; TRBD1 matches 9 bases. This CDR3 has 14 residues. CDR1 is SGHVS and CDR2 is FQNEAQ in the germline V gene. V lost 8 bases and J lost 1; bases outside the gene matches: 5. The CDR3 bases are TGTGCCAGCGGACAGGGGACGTTCCAAGAGACCCAGTACTTC. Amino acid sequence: CASGQGTFQETQYF.

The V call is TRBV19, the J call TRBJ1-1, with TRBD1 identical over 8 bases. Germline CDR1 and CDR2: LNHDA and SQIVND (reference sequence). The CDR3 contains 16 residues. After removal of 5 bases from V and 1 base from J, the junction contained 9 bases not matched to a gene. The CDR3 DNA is TGTGCCAGTAGTCCTGTGACAACAGGGGGGAACACTGAAGCTTTCTTT. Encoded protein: CASSPVTTGGNTEAFF.

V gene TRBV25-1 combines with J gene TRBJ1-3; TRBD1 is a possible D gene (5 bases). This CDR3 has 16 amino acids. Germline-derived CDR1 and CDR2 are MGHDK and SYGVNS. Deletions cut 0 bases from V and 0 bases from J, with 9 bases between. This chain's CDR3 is CASSEYTGYSGNTIYF. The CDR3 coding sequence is TGTGCCAGCAGTGAATATACAGGATACTCTGGAAACACCATATATTTT.

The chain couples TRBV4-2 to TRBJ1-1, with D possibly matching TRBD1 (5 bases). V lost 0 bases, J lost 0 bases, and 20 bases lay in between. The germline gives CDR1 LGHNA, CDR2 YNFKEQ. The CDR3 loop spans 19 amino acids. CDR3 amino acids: CASSQEATRGRAMNTEAFF. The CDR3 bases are TGTGCCAGCAGCCAAGAAGCAACCCGAGGCAGGGCGATGAACACTGAAGCTTTCTTT.

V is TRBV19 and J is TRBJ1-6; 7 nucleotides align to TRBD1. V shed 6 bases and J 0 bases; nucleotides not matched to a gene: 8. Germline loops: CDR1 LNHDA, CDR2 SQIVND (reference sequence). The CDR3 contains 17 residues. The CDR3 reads CASSQGQVVSYNSPLHF. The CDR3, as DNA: TGTGCCAGTAGCCAAGGACAGGTGGTCTCCTATAATTCACCCCTCCACTTT.

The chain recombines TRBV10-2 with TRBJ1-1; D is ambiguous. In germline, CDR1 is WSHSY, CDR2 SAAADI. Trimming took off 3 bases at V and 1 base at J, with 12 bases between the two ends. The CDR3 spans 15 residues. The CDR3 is CASSDAEGGNTEAFF. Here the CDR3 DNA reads TGCGCCAGCAGTGATGCGGAGGGCGGGAACACTGAAGCTTTCTTT.

CDR3 DNA sequence: TGCAGCGTTAGGCCGGGAGGGACACACAAAAGGACCGGGGAGCTGTTTTTT. Translated, it gives CSVRPGGTHKRTGELFF. This chain joins TRBV29-1 and TRBJ2-2; 8 bases match TRBD2. Trimming removed 5 bases from V and 5 bases from J; junction bases left unmatched: 16. The CDR3 length is 17 residues. Germline V gives CDR1 SQVTM, CDR2 ANQGSEA.

DNA of the CDR3: TGCAGCGCTACAGGGAACACCGGGGAGCTGTTTTTT. Its translation is CSATGNTGELFF. The chain is built from TRBV29-1 and TRBJ2-2, with D possibly matching TRBD1 (5 bases). The CDR3 covers 12 residues. Deletions cut 7 bases from V and 1 base from J, with 7 bases between. From germline, CDR1 is SQVTM and CDR2 ANQGSEA.

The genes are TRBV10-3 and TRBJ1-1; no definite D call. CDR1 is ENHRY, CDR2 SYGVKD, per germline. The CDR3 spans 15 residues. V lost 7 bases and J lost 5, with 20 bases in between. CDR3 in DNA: TGTGCCATCAAACGAAAGACACGTTCGAATACTGAAGCTTTCTTT. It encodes CAIKRKTRSNTEAFF.

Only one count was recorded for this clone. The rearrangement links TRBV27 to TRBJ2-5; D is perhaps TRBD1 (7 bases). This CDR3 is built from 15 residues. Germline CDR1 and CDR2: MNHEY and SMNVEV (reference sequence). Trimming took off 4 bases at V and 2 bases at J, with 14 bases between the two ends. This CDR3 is CASSSGQEGQETQYF. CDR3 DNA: TGTGCCAGCAGTTCCGGACAGGAGGGACAAGAGACCCAGTACTTC.

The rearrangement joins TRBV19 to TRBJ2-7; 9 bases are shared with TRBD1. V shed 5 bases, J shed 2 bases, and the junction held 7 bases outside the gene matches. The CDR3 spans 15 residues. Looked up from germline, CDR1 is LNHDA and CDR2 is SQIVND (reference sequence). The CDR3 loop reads CASSVGTGPPYEQYF. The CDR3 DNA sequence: TGTGCCAGTAGTGTCGGGACAGGGCCCCCCTACGAGCAGTACTTC.

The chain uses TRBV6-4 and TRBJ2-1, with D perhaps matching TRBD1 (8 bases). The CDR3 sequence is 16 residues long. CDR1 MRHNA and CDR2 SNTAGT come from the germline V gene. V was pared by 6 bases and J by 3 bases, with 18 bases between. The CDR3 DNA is TGTGCCAGCAGCTCTACAGGGGGAGGGGTCTACAATGAGCAGTTCTTC. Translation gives CASSSTGGGVYNEQFF.

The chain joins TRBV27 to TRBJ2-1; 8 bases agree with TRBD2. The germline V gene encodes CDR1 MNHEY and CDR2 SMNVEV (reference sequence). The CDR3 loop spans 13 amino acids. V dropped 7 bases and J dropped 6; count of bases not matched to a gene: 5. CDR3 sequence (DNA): TGTGCCAGCAATCGGGGGGGAATCAATGAGCAGTTCTTC. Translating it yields CASNRGGINEQFF.

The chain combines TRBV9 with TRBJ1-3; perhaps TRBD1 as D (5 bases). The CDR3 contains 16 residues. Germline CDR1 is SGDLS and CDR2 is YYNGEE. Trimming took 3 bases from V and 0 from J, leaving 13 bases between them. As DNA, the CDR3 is TGTGCCAGCAGCGGGGCCCCGGGGGGCTCTGGAAACACCATATATTTT. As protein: CASSGAPGGSGNTIYF. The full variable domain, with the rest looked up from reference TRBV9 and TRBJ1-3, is DSGVTQTPKHLITATGQRVTLRCSPRSGDLSVYWYQQSLDQGLQFLIQYYNGEERAKGNILERFSAQQFPDLHSELNLSSLELGDSALYFCASSGAPGGSGNTIYFGEGSWLTVV.

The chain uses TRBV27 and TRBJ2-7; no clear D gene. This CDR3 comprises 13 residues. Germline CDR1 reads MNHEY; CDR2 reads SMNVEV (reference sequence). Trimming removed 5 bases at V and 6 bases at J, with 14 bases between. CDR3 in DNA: TGTGCCAGCAGTCCCCCGGCAGGTGGCGAGCAGTACTTC. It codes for CASSPPAGGEQYF.

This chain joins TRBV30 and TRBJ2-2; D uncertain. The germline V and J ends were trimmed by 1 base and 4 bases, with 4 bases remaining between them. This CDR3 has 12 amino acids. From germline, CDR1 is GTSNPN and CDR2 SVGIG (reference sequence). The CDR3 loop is CAWSAGTGELFF. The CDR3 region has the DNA TGTGCCTGGAGTGCGGGCACCGGGGAGCTGTTTTTT.

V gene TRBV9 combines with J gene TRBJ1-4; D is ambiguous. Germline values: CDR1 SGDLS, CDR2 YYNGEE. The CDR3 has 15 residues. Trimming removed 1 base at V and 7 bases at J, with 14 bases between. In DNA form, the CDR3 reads TGTGCCAGCAGCGTATATGAGGGTAGGAGTGAAAAACTGTTTTTT. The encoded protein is CASSVYEGRSEKLFF. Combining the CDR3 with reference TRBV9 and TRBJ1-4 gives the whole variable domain DSGVTQTPKHLITATGQRVTLRCSPRSGDLSVYWYQQSLDQGLQFLIQYYNGEERAKGNILERFSAQQFPDLHSELNLSSLELGDSALYFCASSVYEGRSEKLFFGSGTQLSVL.